This T cell receptor beta chain was identified in a study of cytomegalovirus exposure and HLA in healthy donors. Study information: The approximately 120 validation repertoires were reported in a later analysis to have been generated on the same platform as the roughly 670 first-cohort repertoires. Study results and caveats: Specific recognition of CMV antigens was confirmed in vitro for a few chains (all CMV-associated). Overall, approximately 150 TCR beta chains were annotated as cytomegalovirus-associated.

From the 120-subject validation cohort, which was separate from the approximately 670-subject first cohort, the donors were drawn. Remarks on this clone: Its target is unknown.

Assay: immunoSEQ multiplex PCR; the TCRdb copy retains only in-frame clones and omits some. The sample consists of 150,000 to 200,000 clones, 85% of them appearing once. This sequence originates from a man aged 18 to 30 in good health and CMV-seropositive. The specimen was PBMCs.

As DNA, the CDR3 is TGTGCCAGCAGTGTGACTAGCGGGAGGAATAGCGGGGAGCTGTTTTTT. This sequence encodes CASSVTSGRNSGELFF. V and J are TRBV6-1 and TRBJ2-2, with 13 bases that match TRBD2. Trimming removed 4 bases from V and 7 bases from J; junction bases left unmatched: 6. Per the germline V gene, CDR1 is MNHNS and CDR2 is SASEGT. The CDR3 length is 16 residues.